The sequence of this TCR beta chain was determined in a study of blood T cell repertoires in COVID-19. Study context: Samples came from the United States, Italy and Spain, spanning acute and convalescent COVID-19.

The authors' processing: From reference gene primer amplification, estimates of nucleated cell counts were derived. TCRdb's table, derived via immunoSEQ multiplex PCR, lists solely in-frame clones and lacks some. The DNA gave D and trimming, while V, J and clone size come from that table. The sample has around 260,000 clones, about 87% seen once. V was cut by 6 bases and J by 11 bases, with 12 bases left in between. This CDR3 spans 11 amino acids. Germline loops: CDR1 MNHEY, CDR2 SMNVEV (reference sequence). The TCR comes from a woman between 50 and 59 years old with acute or convalescent COVID-19. The chain joins TRBV27 to TRBJ2-3; D might be TRBD1 (6 bases). What was sequenced was peripheral blood. CDR3 loop: CASSRGAQQYF. CDR3 bases: TGTGCCAGCAGCAGGGGCGCACAGCAGTATTTT.